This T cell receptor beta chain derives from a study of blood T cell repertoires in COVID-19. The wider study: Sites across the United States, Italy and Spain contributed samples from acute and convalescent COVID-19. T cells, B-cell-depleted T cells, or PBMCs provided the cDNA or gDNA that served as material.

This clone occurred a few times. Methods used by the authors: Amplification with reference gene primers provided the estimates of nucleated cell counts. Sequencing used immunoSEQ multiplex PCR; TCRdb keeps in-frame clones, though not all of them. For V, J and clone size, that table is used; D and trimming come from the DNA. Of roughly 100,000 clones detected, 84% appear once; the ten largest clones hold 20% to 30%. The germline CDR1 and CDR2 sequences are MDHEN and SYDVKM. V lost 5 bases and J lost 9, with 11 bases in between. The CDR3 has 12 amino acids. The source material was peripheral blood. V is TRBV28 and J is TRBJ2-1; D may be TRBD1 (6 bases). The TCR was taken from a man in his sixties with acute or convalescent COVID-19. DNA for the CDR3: TGTGCCAGCAGTCTGGACAGCGGTGAGCAGTTCTTC. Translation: CASSLDSGEQFF.